This T cell receptor beta chain was captured by sequencing in a study of Graves' ophthalmopathy and Graves' hyperthyroidism. Overall study context: A follow-up of 18 months without ophthalmopathy meant that hyperthyroidism was stable.

From RNA, the CDR3 regions of TCR beta chains were amplified and sequenced. The workflow started with a first-round RT-PCR run with HTBI primers and then moved on to a second-round multiplex PCR. MiXCR was run by TCRdb on the multiplex PCR reads, yielding one entry per CDR3 protein. This table holds about 590,000 distinct CDR3 sequences, less than 40% found once. Newly diagnosed, the hyperthyroidism patients had under 2 months' duration and were aged 18 to 65. Researchers turned away patients with other autoimmune diseases, uncontrolled infections, pregnancy or lactation. Serum thyroxine and TRAb, along with clinical symptoms, thyroid ultrasound and orbital computed tomography, were what diagnosis relied on. The sample was peripheral blood or thyroid tissue (not recorded which). This sequence was found in an adult man with Graves' hyperthyroidism.

The CDR3 protein is CASSQDRLADGYTF. The CDR3 DNA reads TGTGCCAGCAGCCAAGACAGGCTAGCTGATGGCTACACCTTC. The rearrangement links TRBV14 to TRBJ1-2; D is ambiguous. This CDR3 is built from 14 residues. Germline CDR1 and CDR2: SGHDN and FVKESK. The V end lost 0 bases, the J end lost 6 bases, and 11 bases lay between the germline ends.